A selection of T cell receptor beta chains follows, all from one sample in a study of spatial heterogeneity in lung cancer. Using its own MiXCR run on the 5' RACE reads, TCRdb lists one record per CDR3 protein. The sample yields approximately 44,000 distinct CDR3 sequences, roughly 13% seen once. Here the sequenced sample was PBMCs, taken at surgery. The source of these receptors is a male donor with early-stage non-small cell lung cancer. Each CDR3 is given with its conserved first and last residue. A D gene is named only where the DNA matches it firmly. The size field is filled for only some rows; it gives once, few, many or a size class.

>TRBV6-5|TRBD1|-|TRBJ2-3
CASRDRVTDTQYF
TGTGCCAGCCGGGACAGGGTAACAGATACGCAGTATTTT
>TRBV5-1|TRBD1|-|TRBJ2-1
CASSSRQGEFF
TGCGCCAGCAGCTCCCGACAGGGTGAGTTCTTC
>TRBV28|-|-|TRBJ2-7
CASSSGTFYEQYF
TGTGCCAGCAGTTCGGGGACTTTCTACGAGCAGTACTTC
>TRBV7-9|TRBD1|few|TRBJ1-2
CATWGQGYGYTF
TGTGCCACATGGGGACAGGGGTATGGCTACACCTTC
>TRBV4-3|-|many|TRBJ2-3
CASSRGTASSTDTQYF
TGCGCCAGCAGCCGGGGGACGGCATCTAGCACAGATACGCAGTATTTT
>TRBV28|-|-|TRBJ2-4
CASSLAPLAKNIQYF
TGTGCCAGCAGTTTAGCCCCCCTAGCCAAAAACATTCAGTACTTC
>TRBV20-1|-|many|TRBJ1-6
CSARGTSSYNSPLHF
TGCAGTGCTAGGGGGACGAGCTCCTATAATTCACCCCTCCACTTT
>TRBV14|-|-|TRBJ1-6
CASSPFRGAPLHF
TGTGCCAGCAGCCCGTTCCGGGGAGCACCCCTCCACTTT
>TRBV7-6|-|many|TRBJ1-6
CASSSGWDSPLHF
TGTGCCAGCAGCTCAGGGTGGGATTCACCCCTCCACTTT
>TRBV10-3|-|-|TRBJ1-1
CAISEVRERTEAFF
TGTGCCATCAGTGAGGTCAGGGAGAGGACTGAAGCTTTCTTT
>TRBV28|-|many|TRBJ2-7
CASSVGGVEQYF
TGTGCCAGCAGTGTCGGCGGAGTGGAGCAGTACTTC
>TRBV9|-|-|TRBJ1-1
CASSGRDTMNTEAFF
TGTGCCAGCAGCGGCCGGGACACGATGAACACTGAAGCTTTCTTT
>TRBV29-1|TRBD1|-|TRBJ2-2
CSAGQGWSGELFF
TGCAGCGCCGGACAGGGTTGGTCCGGGGAGCTGTTTTTT
>TRBV9|-|few|TRBJ1-6
CASSVSWEGSYGSPLHF
TGTGCCAGCAGCGTATCTTGGGAGGGATCGTATGGTTCACCCCTCCACTTT
>TRBV29-1|-|few|TRBJ1-2
CSVVPRDLKSNYGYTF
TGCAGCGTTGTCCCCAGGGACCTGAAATCTAACTATGGCTACACCTTC
>TRBV3-1|-|many|TRBJ2-1
CASSQVLGPEQFF
TGTGCCAGCAGCCAAGTCCTGGGTCCTGAGCAGTTCTTC
>TRBV10-3|-|-|TRBJ2-3
CAIRPQGGRDTQYF
TGTGCCATCAGGCCACAGGGGGGGAGAGATACGCAGTATTTT
>TRBV6-5|-|-|TRBJ2-7
CASSYSSRQTYEQYF
TGTGCCAGCAGTTACTCGTCGCGGCAAACCTACGAGCAGTACTTC
>TRBV10-3|TRBD1|many|TRBJ1-5
CAIRTGWDQPQHF
TGTGCCATCAGGACAGGGTGGGATCAGCCCCAGCATTTT
>TRBV6-5|-|few|TRBJ1-6
CASSPSGPGGSPLHF
TGTGCCAGCAGCCCGTCGGGTCCGGGTGGATCACCCCTCCACTTT
>TRBV6-6|-|few|TRBJ2-7
CASSFRSTYEQYF
TGTGCCAGCAGTTTTCGGAGTACCTACGAGCAGTACTTC
>TRBV5-1|TRBD2|few|TRBJ2-1
CASSQDGGYNEQFF
TGCGCCAGCAGCCAGGACGGGGGGTACAATGAGCAGTTCTTC
>TRBV6-2/TRBV6-3|-|-|TRBJ2-3
CASSYSRGVGTDTQYF
TGTGCCAGCAGTTACTCGAGAGGAGTGGGGACAGATACGCAGTATTTT
>TRBV28|-|few|TRBJ2-1
CASRGYSGPGTGEQFF
TGTGCCAGCAGAGGCTATTCGGGGCCGGGGACCGGTGAGCAGTTCTTC
>TRBV2|-|few|TRBJ2-7
CAGRDLTYEQYF
TGTGCCGGTAGGGACCTGACCTACGAGCAGTACTTC
>TRBV28|TRBD2|-|TRBJ2-1
CASTLAGANYNEQFF
TGTGCCAGCACTCTAGCGGGGGCGAACTACAATGAGCAGTTCTTC
>TRBV6-1|TRBD1|-|TRBJ1-4
CASSLDRGRAGEKLFF
TGTGCCAGCAGTCTGGACAGGGGGCGCGCGGGGGAAAAACTGTTTTTT
>TRBV4-1|-|few|TRBJ2-5
CASSLLEGGTQYF
TGCGCCAGCAGCCTCCTTGAAGGTGGGACCCAGTACTTC
>TRBV20-1|TRBD2|-|TRBJ2-1
CSATSGGAFDNEQFF
TGCAGTGCCACTAGCGGGGGGGCCTTCGACAATGAGCAGTTCTTC
>TRBV28|-|many|TRBJ2-7
CASSLSWYEQYF
TGTGCCAGCAGTTTGAGCTGGTACGAGCAGTACTTC
>TRBV15|TRBD1|-|TRBJ1-1
CATSSGDRAEAFF
TGTGCCACCAGCTCCGGGGACAGGGCCGAAGCTTTCTTT
>TRBV2|-|-|TRBJ2-7
CASSEVRTSYEQYF
TGTGCCAGCAGTGAAGTTCGGACCTCCTACGAGCAGTACTTC
>TRBV20-1|TRBD1|-|TRBJ1-1
CSANRDRGSGAFF
TGCAGTGCTAACCGGGACAGGGGTTCGGGGGCTTTCTTT
>TRBV30|-|-|TRBJ1-6
CAWAQSYNSPLHF
TGTGCCTGGGCACAGAGTTATAATTCACCCCTCCACTTT
>TRBV4-1|-|many|TRBJ1-6
CASSQGVQHNSPLHF
TGCGCCAGCAGCCAAGGGGTACAGCATAATTCACCCCTCCACTTT
>TRBV5-1|TRBD2|-|TRBJ2-7
CASSSRTSGRAWEQYF
TGCGCCAGCAGCTCCAGGACTAGCGGGAGGGCCTGGGAGCAGTACTTC
>TRBV19|TRBD2|many|TRBJ2-7
CASTISGTSDSYEQYF
TGTGCCAGTACCATTTCCGGGACTAGCGATTCCTACGAGCAGTACTTC
>TRBV18|-|few|TRBJ2-1
CASSPRLGNEQFF
TGTGCCAGCTCACCGAGACTGGGTAATGAGCAGTTCTTC
>TRBV4-2|-|few|TRBJ1-3
CASSLMPASSGNTIYF
TGTGCCAGCAGCCTTATGCCAGCGAGCTCTGGAAACACCATATATTTT
>TRBV20-1|-|-|TRBJ2-7
CSARATHEQYF
TGCAGTGCTAGAGCTACACACGAGCAGTACTTC
>TRBV5-1|-|few|TRBJ2-3
CASSLGPRGDTQYF
TGCGCCAGCAGCCTGGGACCGAGAGGAGATACGCAGTATTTT
>TRBV29-1|-|-|TRBJ1-4
CSVMEQADEKLFF
TGCAGCGTTATGGAACAGGCGGATGAAAAACTGTTTTTT
>TRBV30|-|-|TRBJ1-4
CAWSRNSNEKLFF
TGTGCCTGGAGTCGAAATTCTAATGAAAAACTGTTTTTT
>TRBV4-3|-|-|TRBJ1-5
CASSPGRAGNQPQHF
TGCGCCAGCAGCCCTGGACGGGCTGGCAATCAGCCCCAGCATTTT
>TRBV9|-|many|TRBJ2-1
CASSPTGPEEQFF
TGTGCCAGCAGCCCGACAGGTCCAGAAGAGCAGTTCTTC
>TRBV2|-|-|TRBJ2-6
CASSLDRSGAYVLTF
TGTGCCAGCAGTCTCGACAGATCTGGGGCCTACGTCCTGACTTTC
>TRBV10-2|-|many|TRBJ1-2
CASSEKGRGYGYTF
TGCGCCAGCAGTGAGAAGGGGCGCGGCTATGGCTACACCTTC
>TRBV24-1|-|once|TRBJ2-3
CATSDNLDTQYF
TGTGCCACCAGTGATAATTTGGATACGCAGTATTTT
>TRBV6-2/TRBV6-3|-|many|TRBJ2-3
CASSWTDTQYF
TGTGCCAGCAGCTGGACAGATACGCAGTATTTT
>TRBV6-4|TRBD1|many|TRBJ1-1
CASSDSTRRGRTEAFF
TGTGCCAGCAGTGACTCGACGCGTAGGGGGCGGACTGAAGCTTTCTTT
>TRBV12-3/TRBV12-4|TRBD2|-|TRBJ2-1
CASSWGTSGYNEQFF
TGTGCCAGCTCCTGGGGGACTAGCGGTTACAATGAGCAGTTCTTC
>TRBV7-9|TRBD2|-|TRBJ2-7
CASSSTSVPWEQYF
TGTGCCAGCAGCAGTACTAGCGTCCCGTGGGAGCAGTACTTC
>TRBV5-1|TRBD2|few|TRBJ2-7
CASSSGTSGTREQYF
TGCGCCAGCAGCTCCGGGACTAGCGGGACGAGGGAGCAGTACTTC
>TRBV4-3|-|many|TRBJ1-3
CASSQDMDTIYF
TGCGCCAGCAGCCAAGATATGGACACCATATATTTT